These T cell receptor beta chains were read from a single sample in a study of blood T cell repertoires in COVID-19. Data came from immunoSEQ multiplex PCR; TCRdb stores just in-frame clones and leaves some out. The repertoire holds approximately 270,000 clones, with approximately 88% as singletons. Sequences were obtained from peripheral blood. The source of these receptors is a woman in her thirties with COVID-19, enrolled during active disease. Both conserved end residues are part of each CDR3. Fields, in order: CDR3 length, D gene, V gene, clone size, J gene, CDR3 protein, CDR3 DNA. A D gene is named only where the DNA matches it firmly. Rows give clone size only sometimes, using once, few, many, or a class for an expanded clone.

len: 16
d_gene: TRBD1
v_gene: TRBV7-8
abundance: few
j_gene: TRBJ1-2
CDR3aa: CASSLSQGQGVWGYTF
CDR3nt: TGTGCCAGCAGCTTAAGCCAAGGACAGGGAGTGTGGGGCTACACCTTC

len: 14
d_gene: -
v_gene: TRBV28
abundance: few
j_gene: TRBJ2-2
CDR3aa: CASILAKNTGELFF
CDR3nt: TGTGCCAGTATCCTAGCGAAGAACACCGGGGAGCTGTTTTTT

len: 14
d_gene: -
v_gene: TRBV5-6
abundance: once
j_gene: TRBJ1-2
CDR3aa: CASSSPAGKGGYTF
CDR3nt: TGTGCCAGCAGCTCCCCCGCAGGGAAAGGGGGCTACACCTTC

len: 14
d_gene: -
v_gene: TRBV4-3
abundance: -
j_gene: TRBJ2-3
CDR3aa: CASSQVLLLGTQYF
CDR3nt: TGCGCCAGCAGCCAAGTGCTCTTGCTAGGTACGCAGTATTTT

len: 14
d_gene: -
v_gene: TRBV5-1
abundance: -
j_gene: TRBJ2-3
CDR3aa: CASSLDRSGDTQYF
CDR3nt: TGCGCCAGCAGCTTGGACCGGTCCGGAGATACGCAGTATTTT

len: 15
d_gene: -
v_gene: TRBV3-1/TRBV3-2
abundance: -
j_gene: TRBJ1-2
CDR3aa: CASSLRGGTNYGYTF
CDR3nt: TGTGCCAGCAGCCTTCGCGGGGGGACTAACTATGGCTACACCTTC

len: 15
d_gene: TRBD1
v_gene: TRBV4-1
abundance: once
j_gene: TRBJ1-2
CDR3aa: CASSQPRDRSRGYTF
CDR3nt: TGCGCCAGCAGCCAACCGAGGGACAGGAGCCGGGGCTACACCTTC

len: 16
d_gene: TRBD2
v_gene: TRBV4-3
abundance: -
j_gene: TRBJ2-3
CDR3aa: CASSQETSGGTDTQYF
CDR3nt: TGCGCCAGCAGCCAAGAAACTAGCGGGGGAACAGATACGCAGTATTTT

len: 15
d_gene: -
v_gene: TRBV19
abundance: -
j_gene: TRBJ2-3
CDR3aa: CASSPGTPRTDTQYF
CDR3nt: TGTGCCAGTAGTCCCGGGACACCACGCACAGATACGCAGTATTTT

len: 18
d_gene: TRBD1
v_gene: TRBV7-9
abundance: -
j_gene: TRBJ2-3
CDR3aa: CASSFRLRQGDLLDTQYF
CDR3nt: TGTGCCAGCAGCTTTAGGCTTCGCCAGGGGGACCTCTTAGATACGCAGTATTTT

len: 15
d_gene: TRBD2
v_gene: TRBV5-6
abundance: -
j_gene: TRBJ2-1
CDR3aa: CASSPSGGSYNEQFF
CDR3nt: TGTGCCAGCAGCCCTAGCGGGGGGTCCTACAATGAGCAGTTCTTC

len: 13
d_gene: -
v_gene: TRBV11-3
abundance: -
j_gene: TRBJ1-2
CDR3aa: CASSQSANYGYTF
CDR3nt: TGTGCCAGCAGCCAATCAGCTAACTATGGCTACACCTTC

len: 14
d_gene: -
v_gene: TRBV18
abundance: -
j_gene: TRBJ2-2
CDR3aa: CASSPRENTGELFF
CDR3nt: TGTGCCAGCTCACCGAGGGAGAACACCGGGGAGCTGTTTTTT

len: 15
d_gene: TRBD2
v_gene: TRBV24-1
abundance: -
j_gene: TRBJ2-3
CDR3aa: CATSGQRGGADTQYF
CDR3nt: TGTGCCACCAGTGGGCAGCGGGGGGGCGCAGATACGCAGTATTTT

len: 15
d_gene: TRBD2
v_gene: TRBV3-1/TRBV3-2
abundance: -
j_gene: TRBJ2-3
CDR3aa: CASSRRLAGGDTQYF
CDR3nt: TGTGCCAGCAGCCGGAGACTAGCGGGAGGAGATACGCAGTATTTT

len: 15
d_gene: TRBD2
v_gene: TRBV5-6
abundance: -
j_gene: TRBJ2-1
CDR3aa: CASIRGTSGFNEQFF
CDR3nt: TGTGCCAGCATCAGGGGCACTAGCGGATTCAATGAGCAGTTCTTC

len: 17
d_gene: -
v_gene: TRBV18
abundance: -
j_gene: TRBJ1-6
CDR3aa: CASSPTPQGIYNSPLHF
CDR3nt: TGTGCCAGCTCACCGACCCCACAGGGAATTTATAATTCACCCCTCCACTTT

len: 15
d_gene: -
v_gene: TRBV28
abundance: -
j_gene: TRBJ1-5
CDR3aa: CASMSGEYSNQPQHF
CDR3nt: TGTGCCAGCATGTCGGGAGAGTATAGCAATCAGCCCCAGCATTTT

len: 14
d_gene: TRBD2
v_gene: TRBV18
abundance: -
j_gene: TRBJ2-2
CDR3aa: CASSPGGDTGELFF
CDR3nt: TGTGCCAGCTCACCAGGGGGGGACACCGGGGAGCTGTTTTTT

len: 15
d_gene: -
v_gene: TRBV5-1
abundance: -
j_gene: TRBJ2-3
CDR3aa: CASSLDPGPTDTQYF
CDR3nt: TGCGCCAGCAGCTTGGATCCTGGGCCCACAGATACGCAGTATTTT

len: 13
d_gene: TRBD1
v_gene: TRBV27
abundance: -
j_gene: TRBJ1-1
CDR3aa: CASNRGSNTEAFF
CDR3nt: TGTGCCAGCAACAGGGGTTCGAACACTGAAGCTTTCTTT

len: 11
d_gene: -
v_gene: TRBV28
abundance: -
j_gene: TRBJ2-7
CDR3aa: CASSQGYEQYF
CDR3nt: TGTGCCAGCTCCCAGGGCTACGAGCAGTACTTC

len: 15
d_gene: TRBD1
v_gene: TRBV7-9
abundance: -
j_gene: TRBJ1-2
CDR3aa: CASSTTDRALYGYTF
CDR3nt: TGTGCCAGCAGCACGACTGACAGGGCTCTCTATGGCTACACCTTC

len: 14
d_gene: -
v_gene: TRBV2
abundance: -
j_gene: TRBJ1-2
CDR3aa: CASSDDGQIGGYTF
CDR3nt: TGTGCCAGCAGTGATGATGGGCAAATTGGGGGCTACACCTTC

len: 16
d_gene: TRBD1
v_gene: TRBV5-1
abundance: once
j_gene: TRBJ2-2
CDR3aa: CASSLEQGADTGELFF
CDR3nt: TGCGCCAGCAGCTTGGAGCAGGGGGCGGACACCGGGGAGCTGTTTTTT

len: 13
d_gene: TRBD1
v_gene: TRBV5-1
abundance: -
j_gene: TRBJ2-4
CDR3aa: CASSLGQTGLQYF
CDR3nt: TGCGCCAGCAGCTTGGGGCAGACAGGGCTTCAGTACTTC

len: 18
d_gene: TRBD2
v_gene: TRBV11-3
abundance: -
j_gene: TRBJ2-3
CDR3aa: CASSKTGTSGASTDTQYF
CDR3nt: TGTGCCAGCAGCAAAACCGGGACTAGCGGGGCTAGCACAGATACGCAGTATTTT

len: 16
d_gene: -
v_gene: TRBV19
abundance: few
j_gene: TRBJ1-5
CDR3aa: CASSSPHRGGDQPQHF
CDR3nt: TGTGCCAGTAGTTCACCCCACCGGGGTGGGGATCAGCCCCAGCATTTT

len: 14
d_gene: -
v_gene: TRBV3-1/TRBV3-2
abundance: -
j_gene: TRBJ1-2
CDR3aa: CASSLGPAPMGHTF
CDR3nt: TGTGCCAGCAGCCTAGGTCCAGCCCCTATGGGCCACACCTTC

len: 16
d_gene: -
v_gene: TRBV27
abundance: once
j_gene: TRBJ2-5
CDR3aa: CASSLQRPRGGETQYF
CDR3nt: TGTGCCAGCAGTTTGCAGAGACCCCGGGGTGGGGAGACCCAGTACTTC

len: 15
d_gene: TRBD1
v_gene: TRBV11-3
abundance: once
j_gene: TRBJ2-3
CDR3aa: CASSVRGPGTDTQYF
CDR3nt: TGTGCCAGCAGCGTAAGGGGGCCTGGCACAGATACGCAGTATTTT

len: 13
d_gene: -
v_gene: TRBV7-9
abundance: -
j_gene: TRBJ2-7
CDR3aa: CASSHGGGYEQYF
CDR3nt: TGTGCCAGCAGCCACGGTGGGGGGTACGAGCAGTACTTC

len: 14
d_gene: -
v_gene: TRBV29-1
abundance: -
j_gene: TRBJ1-4
CDR3aa: CSVGYRGGNEKLFF
CDR3nt: TGCAGCGTGGGTTACCGGGGAGGTAATGAAAAACTGTTTTTT

len: 14
d_gene: -
v_gene: TRBV27
abundance: -
j_gene: TRBJ2-1
CDR3aa: CASSFARGVNEQFF
CDR3nt: TGTGCCAGCAGTTTCGCCAGGGGAGTCAATGAGCAGTTCTTC

len: 17
d_gene: TRBD2
v_gene: TRBV24-1
abundance: -
j_gene: TRBJ2-1
CDR3aa: CATSDSYSGRAEGEQFF
CDR3nt: TGTGCCACCAGTGATTCGTATAGCGGGAGGGCCGAAGGCGAGCAGTTCTTC

len: 14
d_gene: -
v_gene: TRBV27
abundance: -
j_gene: TRBJ1-2
CDR3aa: CASSLSPQVYGYTF
CDR3nt: TGTGCCAGCAGTTTATCCCCACAGGTCTATGGCTACACCTTC

len: 12
d_gene: -
v_gene: TRBV6-1
abundance: -
j_gene: TRBJ1-1
CDR3aa: CASSELNTEAFF
CDR3nt: TGTGCCAGCAGTGAACTAAACACTGAAGCTTTCTTT

len: 18
d_gene: TRBD2
v_gene: TRBV6-4
abundance: once
j_gene: TRBJ2-3
CDR3aa: CASSDGRAGGLSTDTQYF
CDR3nt: TGTGCCAGCAGTGACGGGCGAGCGGGAGGGCTCAGCACAGATACGCAGTATTTT

len: 15
d_gene: -
v_gene: TRBV2
abundance: -
j_gene: TRBJ2-1
CDR3aa: CASSPRRGYYNEQFF
CDR3nt: TGTGCCAGCAGTCCTCGGAGAGGATACTACAATGAGCAGTTCTTC

len: 13
d_gene: -
v_gene: TRBV9
abundance: -
j_gene: TRBJ2-3
CDR3aa: CASSAGSTDTQYF
CDR3nt: TGTGCCAGCAGCGCAGGGTCCACAGATACGCAGTATTTT

len: 15
d_gene: TRBD1
v_gene: TRBV19
abundance: -
j_gene: TRBJ2-5
CDR3aa: CASSTPGGLQETQYF
CDR3nt: TGTGCCAGTAGTACGCCAGGGGGCTTACAGGAGACCCAGTACTTC

len: 16
d_gene: TRBD2
v_gene: TRBV10-3
abundance: -
j_gene: TRBJ2-1
CDR3aa: CAIKKSGTSGSGEQFF
CDR3nt: TGTGCCATCAAAAAATCCGGGACTAGCGGGAGCGGCGAGCAGTTCTTC

len: 14
d_gene: -
v_gene: TRBV6-5
abundance: -
j_gene: TRBJ2-5
CDR3aa: CASSYSKIQGTQYF
CDR3nt: TGTGCCAGCAGTTACTCGAAGATACAGGGAACCCAGTACTTC

len: 15
d_gene: -
v_gene: TRBV28
abundance: -
j_gene: TRBJ2-5
CDR3aa: CASSLGQAVKETQYF
CDR3nt: TGTGCCAGCAGTTTAGGGCAGGCAGTCAAGGAGACCCAGTACTTC

len: 13
d_gene: -
v_gene: TRBV28
abundance: -
j_gene: TRBJ2-7
CDR3aa: CASSSGKTYEQYF
CDR3nt: TGTGCCAGCAGTTCCGGGAAGACCTACGAGCAGTACTTC

len: 13
d_gene: TRBD2
v_gene: TRBV19
abundance: -
j_gene: TRBJ2-5
CDR3aa: CASSSGLQETQYF
CDR3nt: TGTGCCAGTAGTTCGGGACTACAAGAGACCCAGTACTTC

len: 14
d_gene: -
v_gene: TRBV5-8
abundance: few
j_gene: TRBJ1-2
CDR3aa: CASSSRGVPGGYTF
CDR3nt: TGTGCCAGCAGCTCCCGGGGAGTTCCCGGGGGCTACACCTTC

len: 17
d_gene: -
v_gene: TRBV10-1
abundance: -
j_gene: TRBJ2-3
CDR3aa: CASSEWSGGLEADTQYF
CDR3nt: TGCGCCAGCAGTGAGTGGTCAGGGGGACTCGAGGCAGATACGCAGTATTTT

len: 15
d_gene: TRBD1
v_gene: TRBV13
abundance: -
j_gene: TRBJ2-7
CDR3aa: CASSLVTGGLYEQYF
CDR3nt: TGTGCCAGCAGCTTAGTTACAGGGGGCCTTTACGAGCAGTACTTC

len: 13
d_gene: -
v_gene: TRBV19
abundance: once
j_gene: TRBJ1-1
CDR3aa: CASSGQTNTEAFF
CDR3nt: TGTGCCAGTAGTGGACAGACGAACACTGAAGCTTTCTTT

len: 15
d_gene: TRBD2
v_gene: TRBV30
abundance: -
j_gene: TRBJ2-1
CDR3aa: CAWGRGGPASNEQFF
CDR3nt: TGTGCCTGGGGGAGGGGAGGGCCCGCCTCGAATGAGCAGTTCTTC

len: 10
d_gene: -
v_gene: TRBV20-1
abundance: -
j_gene: TRBJ1-1
CDR3aa: CSAAQGGAFF
CDR3nt: TGCAGTGCCGCACAGGGCGGGGCTTTCTTT

len: 14
d_gene: -
v_gene: TRBV5-1
abundance: -
j_gene: TRBJ1-1
CDR3aa: CASSSYRENTEAFF
CDR3nt: TGCGCCAGCAGCTCTTACAGGGAGAACACTGAAGCTTTCTTT

len: 18
d_gene: TRBD2
v_gene: TRBV7-2
abundance: -
j_gene: TRBJ2-2
CDR3aa: CASSVWLQRGANTGELFF
CDR3nt: TGTGCCAGCAGCGTGTGGCTCCAGCGGGGGGCGAACACCGGGGAGCTGTTTTTT

len: 14
d_gene: -
v_gene: TRBV29-1
abundance: once
j_gene: TRBJ2-2
CDR3aa: CSVEQQSNTGELFF
CDR3nt: TGCAGCGTTGAACAACAGTCAAACACCGGGGAGCTGTTTTTT

len: 14
d_gene: TRBD1
v_gene: TRBV25-1
abundance: -
j_gene: TRBJ1-1
CDR3aa: CASGGQGSFTEAFF
CDR3nt: TGTGCCAGCGGAGGACAGGGGAGTTTCACTGAAGCTTTCTTT